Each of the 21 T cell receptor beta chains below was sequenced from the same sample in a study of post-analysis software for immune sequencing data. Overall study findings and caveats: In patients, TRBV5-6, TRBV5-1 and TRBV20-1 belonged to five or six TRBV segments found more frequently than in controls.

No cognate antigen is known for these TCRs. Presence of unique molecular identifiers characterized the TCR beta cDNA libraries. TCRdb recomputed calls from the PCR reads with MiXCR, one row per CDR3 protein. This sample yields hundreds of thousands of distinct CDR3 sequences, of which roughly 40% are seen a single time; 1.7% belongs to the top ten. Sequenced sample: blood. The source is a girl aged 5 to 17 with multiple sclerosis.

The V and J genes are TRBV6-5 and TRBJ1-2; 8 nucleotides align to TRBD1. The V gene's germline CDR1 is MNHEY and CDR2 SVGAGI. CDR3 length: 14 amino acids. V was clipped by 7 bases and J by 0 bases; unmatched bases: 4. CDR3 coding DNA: TGTGCCAGCACCGGACAGGGCCCTAACTATGGCTACACCTTC. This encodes CASTGQGPNYGYTF.

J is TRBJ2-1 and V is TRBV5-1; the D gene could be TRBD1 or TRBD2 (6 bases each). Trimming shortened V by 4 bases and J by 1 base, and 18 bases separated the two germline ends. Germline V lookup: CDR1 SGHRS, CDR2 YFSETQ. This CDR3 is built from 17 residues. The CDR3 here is CASSLEGGLASYNEQFF. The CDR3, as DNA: TGCGCCAGCAGCCTTGAGGGGGGTTTGGCTTCCTACAATGAGCAGTTCTTC.

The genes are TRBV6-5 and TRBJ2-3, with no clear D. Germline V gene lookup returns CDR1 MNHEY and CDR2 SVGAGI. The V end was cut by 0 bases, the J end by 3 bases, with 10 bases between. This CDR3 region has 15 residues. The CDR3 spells CASSYSEGRTDTQYF. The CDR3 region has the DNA TGTGCCAGCAGTTACTCGGAAGGGCGGACAGATACGCAGTATTTT.

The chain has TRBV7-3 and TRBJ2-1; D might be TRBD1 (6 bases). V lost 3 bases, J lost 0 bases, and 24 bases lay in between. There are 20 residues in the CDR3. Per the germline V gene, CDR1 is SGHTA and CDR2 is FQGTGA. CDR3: CASSFLPRAGGMSSYNEQFF. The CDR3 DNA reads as TGTGCCAGCAGCTTTCTTCCCCGGGCTGGGGGCATGAGCTCCTACAATGAGCAGTTCTTC.

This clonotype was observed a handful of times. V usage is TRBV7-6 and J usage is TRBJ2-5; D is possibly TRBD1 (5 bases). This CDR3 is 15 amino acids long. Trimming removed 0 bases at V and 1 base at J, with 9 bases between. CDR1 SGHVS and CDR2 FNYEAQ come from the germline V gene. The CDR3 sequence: CASSLALRAQETQYF. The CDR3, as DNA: TGTGCCAGCAGCTTAGCGCTCAGGGCCCAAGAGACCCAGTACTTC.

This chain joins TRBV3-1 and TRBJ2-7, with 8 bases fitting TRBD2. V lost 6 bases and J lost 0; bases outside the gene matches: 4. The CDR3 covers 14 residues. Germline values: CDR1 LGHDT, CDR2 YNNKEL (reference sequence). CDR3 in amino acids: CASRSGLASYEQYF. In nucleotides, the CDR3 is TGTGCCAGCAGGTCCGGACTAGCCTCCTACGAGCAGTACTTC.

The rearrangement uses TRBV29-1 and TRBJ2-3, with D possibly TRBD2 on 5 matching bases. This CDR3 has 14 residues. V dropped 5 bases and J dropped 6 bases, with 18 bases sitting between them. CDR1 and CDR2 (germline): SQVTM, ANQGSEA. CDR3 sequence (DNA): TGCAGCGTTTGTAGGACTGGACGGAAGGATACGCAGTATTTT. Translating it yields CSVCRTGRKDTQYF.

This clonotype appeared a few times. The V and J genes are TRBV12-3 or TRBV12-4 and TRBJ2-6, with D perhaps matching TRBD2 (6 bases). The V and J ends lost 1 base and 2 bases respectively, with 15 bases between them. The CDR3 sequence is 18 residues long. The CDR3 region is CASSLVAAGGTGANVLTF. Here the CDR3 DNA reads TGTGCCAGCAGTTTAGTGGCGGCCGGGGGAACTGGGGCCAACGTCCTGACTTTC.

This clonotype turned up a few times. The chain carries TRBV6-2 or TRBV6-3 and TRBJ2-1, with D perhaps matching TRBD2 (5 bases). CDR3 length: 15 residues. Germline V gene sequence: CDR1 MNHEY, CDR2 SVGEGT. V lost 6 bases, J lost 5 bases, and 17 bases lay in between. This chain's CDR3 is CASRTSRRGNNEQFF. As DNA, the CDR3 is TGTGCCAGCAGGACGAGCCGGAGAGGGAACAATGAGCAGTTCTTC.

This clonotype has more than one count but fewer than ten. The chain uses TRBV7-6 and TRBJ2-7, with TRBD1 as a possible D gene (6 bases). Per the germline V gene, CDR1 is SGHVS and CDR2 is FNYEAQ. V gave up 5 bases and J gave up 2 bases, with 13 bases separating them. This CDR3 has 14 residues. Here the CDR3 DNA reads TGTGCCAGCAGCCCAGGGGACATTACCTACGAGCAGTACTTC. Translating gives CASSPGDITYEQYF.

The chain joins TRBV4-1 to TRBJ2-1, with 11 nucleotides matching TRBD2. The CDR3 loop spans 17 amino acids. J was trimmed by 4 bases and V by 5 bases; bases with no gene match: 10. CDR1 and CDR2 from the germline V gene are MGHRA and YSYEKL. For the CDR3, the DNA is TGCGCCAGCAGCTCTTATAGCGGGAGGGCCATATACAATGAGCAGTTCTTC. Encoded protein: CASSSYSGRAIYNEQFF.

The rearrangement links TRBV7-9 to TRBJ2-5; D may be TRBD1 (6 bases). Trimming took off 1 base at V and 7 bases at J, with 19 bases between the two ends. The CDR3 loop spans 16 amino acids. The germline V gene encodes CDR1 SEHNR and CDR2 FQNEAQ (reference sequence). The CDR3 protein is CASSLEVGTLRGTQYF. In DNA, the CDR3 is TGTGCCAGCAGCTTAGAAGTTGGGACATTGAGGGGGACCCAGTACTTC.

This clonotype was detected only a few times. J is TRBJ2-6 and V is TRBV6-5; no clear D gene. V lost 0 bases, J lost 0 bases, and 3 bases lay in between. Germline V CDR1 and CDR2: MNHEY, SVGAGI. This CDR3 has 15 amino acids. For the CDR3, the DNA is TGTGCCAGCAGTTACTCCCGCTCTGGGGCCAACGTCCTGACTTTC. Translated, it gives CASSYSRSGANVLTF.

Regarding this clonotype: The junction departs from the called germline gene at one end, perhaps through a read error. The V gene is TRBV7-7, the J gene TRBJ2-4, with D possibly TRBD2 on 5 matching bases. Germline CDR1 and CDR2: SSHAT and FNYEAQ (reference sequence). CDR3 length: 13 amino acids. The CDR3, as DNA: TGTGCTAGCAGCTTAGCGCATGGGAACATTCAGTACTTC. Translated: CASSLAHGNIQYF.

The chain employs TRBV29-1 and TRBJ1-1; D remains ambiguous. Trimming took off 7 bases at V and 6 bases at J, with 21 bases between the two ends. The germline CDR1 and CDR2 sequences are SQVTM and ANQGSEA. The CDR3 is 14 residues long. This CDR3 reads CSGTPEKRWAEAFF. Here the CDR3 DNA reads TGCAGCGGGACCCCCGAAAAGCGGTGGGCTGAAGCTTTCTTT. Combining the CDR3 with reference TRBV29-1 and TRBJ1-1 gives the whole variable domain SAVISQKPSRDICQRGTSLTIQCQVDSQVTMMFWYRQQPGQSLTLIATANQGSEATYESGFVIDKFPISRPNLTFSTLTVSNMSPEDSSIYLCSGTPEKRWAEAFFGQGTRLTVV.

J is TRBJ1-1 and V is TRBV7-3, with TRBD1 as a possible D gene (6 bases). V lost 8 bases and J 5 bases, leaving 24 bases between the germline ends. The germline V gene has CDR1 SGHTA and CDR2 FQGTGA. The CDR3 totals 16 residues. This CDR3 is CASQVGGQGRRTEAFF. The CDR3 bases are TGTGCCAGCCAGGTCGGGGGTCAGGGGCGTAGGACTGAAGCTTTCTTT. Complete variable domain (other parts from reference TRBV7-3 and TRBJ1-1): GAGVSQTPSNKVTEKGKYVELRCDPISGHTALYWYRQSLGQGPEFLIYFQGTGAADDSGLPNDRFFAVRPEGSVSTLKIQRTERGDSAVYLCASQVGGQGRRTEAFFGQGTRLTVV.

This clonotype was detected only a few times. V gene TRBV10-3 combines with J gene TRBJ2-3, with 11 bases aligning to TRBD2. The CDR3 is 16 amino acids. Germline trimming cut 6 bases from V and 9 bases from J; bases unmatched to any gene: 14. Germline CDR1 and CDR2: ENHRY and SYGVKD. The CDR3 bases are TGTGCCATCAGGACCGGGACTAGCGGAGCTTATGGGACGCAGTATTTT. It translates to CAIRTGTSGAYGTQYF.

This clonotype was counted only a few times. CDR3 region: CASSSYSGGAIAKNIQYF. The CDR3 DNA follows: TGTGCCAGCAGTTCCTACAGCGGGGGGGCCATAGCCAAAAACATTCAGTACTTC. V gene TRBV6-5 combines with J gene TRBJ2-4; TRBD2 matches 10 bases. From germline, CDR1 is MNHEY and CDR2 SVGAGI. V was clipped by 4 bases and J by 0 bases; unmatched bases: 9. There are 18 residues in the CDR3.

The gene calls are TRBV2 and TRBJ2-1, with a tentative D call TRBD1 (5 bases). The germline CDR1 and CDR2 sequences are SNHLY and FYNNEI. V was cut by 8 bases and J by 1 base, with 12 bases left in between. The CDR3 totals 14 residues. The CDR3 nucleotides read TGTGCCAGCCAATTAGGGGAATCCTACAATGAGCAGTTCTTC. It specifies CASQLGESYNEQFF.

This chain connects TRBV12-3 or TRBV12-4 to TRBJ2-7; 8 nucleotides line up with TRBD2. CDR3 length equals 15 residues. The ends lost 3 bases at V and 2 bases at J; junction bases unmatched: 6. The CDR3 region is CASSFGTGGPYEQYF. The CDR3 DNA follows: TGTGCCAGCAGTTTTGGAACGGGAGGGCCCTACGAGCAGTACTTC.

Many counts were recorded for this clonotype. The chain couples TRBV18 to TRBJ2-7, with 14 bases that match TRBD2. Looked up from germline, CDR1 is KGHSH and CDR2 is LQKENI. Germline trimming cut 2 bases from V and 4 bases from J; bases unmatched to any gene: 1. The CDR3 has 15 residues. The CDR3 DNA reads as TGTGCCAGCTCACCAGGACTAGCGGGGGGTTACGAGCAGTACTTC. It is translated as CASSPGLAGGYEQYF.